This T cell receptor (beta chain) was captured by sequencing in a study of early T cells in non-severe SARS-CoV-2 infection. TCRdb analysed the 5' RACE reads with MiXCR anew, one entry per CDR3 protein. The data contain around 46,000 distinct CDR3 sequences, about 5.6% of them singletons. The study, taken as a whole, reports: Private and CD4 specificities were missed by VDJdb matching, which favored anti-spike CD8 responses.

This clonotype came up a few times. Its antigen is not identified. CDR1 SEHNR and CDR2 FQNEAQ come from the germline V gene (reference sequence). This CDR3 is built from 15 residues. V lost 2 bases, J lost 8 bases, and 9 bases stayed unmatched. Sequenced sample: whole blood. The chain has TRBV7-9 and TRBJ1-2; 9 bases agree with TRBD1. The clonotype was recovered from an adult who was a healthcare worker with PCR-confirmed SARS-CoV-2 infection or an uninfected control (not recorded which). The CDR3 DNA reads TGTGCCAGCAGCTTAATAATGGGGACAGGGCAAGGCTACACCTTC. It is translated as CASSLIMGTGQGYTF.